This paragraph reports one T cell receptor beta chain. The data originate from a study of OX40 agonist ivuxolimab in advanced cancers. The method was immunoSEQ multiplex PCR; TCRdb's version includes in-frame clones alone and lacks a portion of them. The sample has 25,000 to 35,000 clones; roughly 80% are singletons. The CDR3 extends over 15 amino acids. CDR1 and CDR2 from the germline V gene are MNHEY and SVGAGI. With 7 bases clipped from V and 2 bases from J, the junction kept 7 bases outside the gene matches. The clonotype comes from an adult with an advanced solid tumor such as melanoma, head and neck, liver or kidney cancer. The input for sequencing was CD4+ or CD8+ T cells sorted from blood, taken in a trial of the OX40 agonist ivuxolimab. The rearrangement links TRBV6-5 to TRBJ1-5; 8 nucleotides line up with TRBD1. In DNA form, the CDR3 reads TGTGCCAGCACTCCGACAGGGGAAGGCAATCAGCCCCAGCATTTT. Protein: CASTPTGEGNQPQHF.